This T cell receptor beta chain was captured in a study of Ad26.COV2.S vaccination and SARS-CoV-2 variants. The overall study: Intramuscularly, Ad26.COV2.S was given either once or twice, 56 days apart.

Stated treatment: some 20 received Ad26.COV2.S at low or high dose, single or two shots; 5 received placebo; per-sample allocation not given. All samples were drawn on day 63, counting from the first vaccine or placebo injection. In Boston, the donor was an adult between 18-55 years of age. Study-wide findings and caveats: TCR breadth and depth estimates may have understated total T cell responses.

The repertoire was sequenced with immunoSEQ multiplex PCR; TCRdb's copy has only in-frame clones and lacks some. The sample contains about 350,000 clones, less than 90% of which appear only once. A few counts support this clone. What it binds is not known. Distinct nucleotide sequences in the sample also encode this CDR3. The clonotype comes from a person aged 18-60 years who received the Ad26.COV2.S COVID-19 vaccine or a placebo. The sample was peripheral blood, taken in a trial of Ad26.COV2.S vaccine versus placebo.

CDR3 in DNA: TGTGCCAGCTCACCTACGCGACTCAACAGGGGTAACACTGAAGCTTTCTTT. It is translated as CASSPTRLNRGNTEAFF. The chain links TRBV18 to TRBJ1-1, with TRBD1 matching 7 bases. The V gene end was trimmed by 3 bases and the J gene end by 2 bases; junction bases not matched to a gene: 12. The CDR3 contains 17 residues. The V gene's germline CDR1 is KGHSH and CDR2 LQKENI.